This T cell receptor beta chain was profiled in a study of identical twins. Whole-study results and caveats: Models predicted less out-of-frame TCR alpha sharing in monozygotic twins than was found. Surplus twin overlap in beta out-of-frame sequences was less pronounced.

On this clonotype: Its antigen remains unknown.

There were only healthy Caucasians among the donors. The authors used template switching to add a universal primer site and gave cDNA unique molecular identifiers. MiXCR, run by TCRdb on the 5' RACE reads, gives a single entry per CDR3 protein. The table has 1.5 million to 2 million distinct CDR3 sequences, about 30% seen once; the top ten hold approximately 0.25%. Germline V CDR1 and CDR2: MNHEY, SMNVEV (reference sequence). The CDR3 has 16 residues. V was clipped by 5 bases and J by 2 bases; unmatched bases: 10. The chain joins TRBV27 to TRBJ2-3; 7 bases are a match to TRBD1. Sequenced material: cord blood. The TCR sequence derives from a newborn girl in good health. CDR3 loop: CASSPARDRYTDTQYF. CDR3 DNA: TGTGCCAGCAGTCCTGCCCGGGACAGATACACAGATACGCAGTATTTT.